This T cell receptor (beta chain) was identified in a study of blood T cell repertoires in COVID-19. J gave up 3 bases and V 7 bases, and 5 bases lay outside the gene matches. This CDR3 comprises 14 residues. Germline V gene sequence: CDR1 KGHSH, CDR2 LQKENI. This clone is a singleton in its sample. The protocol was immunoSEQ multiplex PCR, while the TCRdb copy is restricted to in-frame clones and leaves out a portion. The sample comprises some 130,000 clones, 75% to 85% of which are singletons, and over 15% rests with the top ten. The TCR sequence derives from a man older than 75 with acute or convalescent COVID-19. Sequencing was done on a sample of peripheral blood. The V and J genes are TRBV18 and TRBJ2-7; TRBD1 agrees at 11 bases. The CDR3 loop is CASCSGTGGYEQYF. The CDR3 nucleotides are TGTGCCAGCTGTTCCGGGACAGGGGGCTACGAGCAGTACTTC. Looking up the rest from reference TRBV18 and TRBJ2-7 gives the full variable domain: NAGVMQNPRHLVRRRGQEARLRCSPMKGHSHVYWYRQLPEEGLKFMVYLQKENIIDESGMPKERFSAEFPKEGPSILRIQQVVRGDSAAYFCASCSGTGGYEQYFGPGTRLTVT.